The present TCR beta chain was sequenced within a study of T cell responses to AZD1222 COVID-19 vaccine (dated by TCRdb to the early 2020s). A note on the overall study: AZD1222 recipients with second doses at about 4 weeks or about 12 weeks were pooled, because spike-specific TCR depth and breadth did not differ between schedules. Trial participants were enrolled by age into 18-55, 56-69 and 70-plus year subgroups, with about 150, 27 and 61 TCR-sequenced participants respectively. TCR sequencing covered roughly 230 trial participants: 200 to 220 given two doses of AZD1222 and 26 given two doses of MenACWY control vaccine. Results the study describes overall, beyond this receptor: The vaccine-associated CD4 TCRs covered the entire spike protein, and the dominant responses fell in regions 160-218 and 743-854. Only a handful of AZD1222 recipients were SARS-CoV-2 seropositive at baseline, limiting conclusions about previously exposed vaccinees. Most participants were white British and females outnumbered males, and the authors suggested that clonal diversity may have been underestimated. In the small 56-69-year group, the increase in depth fell short of significance, most likely because of low power. No day 14 peak-response samples were available, so repertoires were characterized only after the peak T cell response. Reportedly, almost half of the unique spike-specific TCRs recognized epitopes lying outside the regions that are mutated in the B.1.351 and B.1.1.7 variants. After two AZD1222 doses, spike-specific TCR breadth and depth were significantly higher than at day 0 and than in MenACWY recipients.

Per the germline V gene (reference sequence), MNHEY is the CDR1 and SMNVEV is the CDR2. CDR3 length: 15 amino acids, cysteine to phenylalanine. Just CDR3 DNA is preserved here, 45 bases in frame from base 1. The junction carries 12 bases between V and J, which are trimmed by 0 bases and 6 bases respectively. With regard to this clone: Its antigen is not yet known. The sample holds no much larger clone one base away, and base qualities are not on file.

The CDR3 regions of human TCRbeta chains were subjected to immunosequencing. The original pipeline was this. Repertoire TCRs were checked for matches against a reference library of SARS-CoV-2-specific TCRs that had been generated using the MIRA antigen-specificity platform. Breadth was defined as the fraction of unique TCRs that were SARS-CoV-2-associated. Depth was defined as the fraction of total T cells that were SARS-CoV-2-associated. Using the MIRA data, each spike-specific TCR was assigned both to the spike region to which the TCR was reactive and to a CD4 or CD8 class. Log10-transformed breadth and depth values were compared by one-way ANOVA with Sidak's multiple comparisons tests. Sourced from immuneACCESS, this table was stored by TCRdb with only in-frame sequences that have V and J called. A share of the clones is absent; for the studies checked, an unresolved V gene accounts for under half, and the remainder has no known explanation. The V and J calls and clone size are taken from that table; D and trimming were inferred from the DNA. In this sample the table shows about 82,000 clones, roughly 90% of which occur a single time. The ten biggest clones cover 5.2% of the sample.

The sample's time point, from its label and the paper: baseline before first vaccination. The vaccinee samples were drawn from two UK trials, COV001 and COV002, one of which was a single-blind randomized controlled phase 2/3 trial testing AZD1222 (ChAdOx1 nCoV-19) in healthy adults. For TCRbeta chain sequencing, PBMC samples from trial participants were taken at day 0 and at day 28 after the second dose. The sequencing here drew on peripheral blood, taken on day 0 of AZD1222 vaccination. This receptor chain uses TRBV27 and TRBJ1-5, with the D gene too uncertain to name. This TCR came from an adult in good health. At the DNA level, the sequence is TGTGCCAGCAGTTTATCCTGGGCAGGAACTCAGCCCCAGCATTTT. This translates into CASSLSWAGTQPQHF.